This section outlines one T cell receptor beta chain sequence together with its context. Its antigen is still unknown. The data were taken from a study of graft-versus-host responses after intestinal transplantation. Study-level results: Early post-transplant HvG declines showed an association with peak circulating GvH clone levels.

Germline-derived CDR1 and CDR2 are SGHAT and FQNNGV. V lost 5 bases to trimming and J lost 1 base, with 11 bases between them. This CDR3 has 14 amino acids. Some clones are missing from TCRdb's copy, which holds only in-frame ones; the method was immunoSEQ multiplex PCR. Seen here are about 92,000 clones, 80% to 95% observed once, and the top ten hold 5% to 6.5%. Sequenced material: unstimulated CD8+ T cells sorted from spleen or lymph node cells, taken before intestinal transplant. This receptor was taken from a human donor who received an intestinal transplant. The chain uses TRBV11-2 and TRBJ1-1, with D possibly being TRBD1 (5 bases). The CDR3 DNA sequence: TGTGCCAGCAGCCGGGGCGGGGGGAACACTGAAGCTTTCTTT. Its translation is CASSRGGGNTEAFF.